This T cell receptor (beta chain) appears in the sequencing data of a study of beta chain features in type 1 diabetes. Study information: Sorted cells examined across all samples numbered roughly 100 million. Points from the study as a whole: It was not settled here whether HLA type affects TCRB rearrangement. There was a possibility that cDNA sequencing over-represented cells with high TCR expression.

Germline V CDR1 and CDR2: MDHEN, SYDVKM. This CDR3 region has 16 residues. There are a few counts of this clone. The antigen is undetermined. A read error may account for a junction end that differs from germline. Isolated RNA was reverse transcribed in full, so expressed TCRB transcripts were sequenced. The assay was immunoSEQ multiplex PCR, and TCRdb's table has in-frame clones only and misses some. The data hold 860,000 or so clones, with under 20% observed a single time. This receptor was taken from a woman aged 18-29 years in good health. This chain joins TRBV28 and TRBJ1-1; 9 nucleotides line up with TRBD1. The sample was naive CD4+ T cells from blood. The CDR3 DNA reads TGTGCCACACGGTGGTTTGGACAGGGGTTGAATACTGAAGCTTTCTTT. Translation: CATRWFGQGLNTEAFF. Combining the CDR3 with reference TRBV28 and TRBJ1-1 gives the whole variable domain DVKVTQSSRYLVKRTGEKVFLECVQDMDHENMFWYRQDPGLGLRLIYFSYDVKMKEKGDIPEGYSVSREKKERFSLILESASTNQTSMYLCATRWFGQGLNTEAFFGQGTRLTVV.